These 8 T cell receptor beta chains originate from one sample sequenced in a study of T-cell reconstitution after alpha-beta-depleted transplantation in children (dated by TCRdb to the mid-2010s). Libraries were prepared through PCR. Instrument used: Illumina HiSeq 2500. TCR library preparation used molecular barcoding, with unique molecular identifiers applied to normalize quantification of the TCRbeta repertoire. TCRdb handled the public reads itself, with Q25 trimming in fastp and clone calling in MiXCR, and kept productive beta chains. Each CDR3 protein gets just one entry, which takes the most common genes and DNA from the rows behind it. Within this sample are approximately 590,000 distinct CDR3 sequences, with over 9.5% of them counted one time only. In total, the top ten clones hold 3.5% to 5% of the sample. The sequencing here drew on PBMCs from the stem cell graft donor, taken from the stem cell graft. Receptors originate from a human donor who donated a stem cell graft to a child with acute myeloid leukemia.

This clonotype came up a few times. The V call is TRBV5-1, the J call TRBJ2-1, with 11 positions matching TRBD2. The J segment lost 7 bases and the V segment lost 0 bases, leaving 3 bases of the junction unmatched. The CDR3 runs 15 residues. Germline V gives CDR1 SGHRS, CDR2 YFSETQ. CDR3 in DNA: TGCGCCAGCAGCTTGGACACTAGCGGGAGTAATGAGCAGTTCTTC. Translation gives CASSLDTSGSNEQFF.

This clonotype was recorded at least ten times. This chain's CDR3 is CSARDLSRTFDEQFF. In nucleotides, the CDR3 is TGCAGTGCTAGAGATCTATCCAGGACGTTCGATGAGCAGTTCTTC. The chain has TRBV20-1 and TRBJ2-1; no clear D. Germline loops: CDR1 DFQATT, CDR2 SNEGSKA (reference sequence). V lost 0 bases to trimming and J lost 8 bases, with 17 bases between them. This CDR3 contains 15 residues.

This clonotype has a handful of counts. The chain is built from TRBV7-2 and TRBJ2-7, with D perhaps assigned TRBD1 or TRBD2 (6 bases each). Trimming pared 5 bases from V and 4 bases from J, leaving 21 bases between. This CDR3 has 16 amino acids. The germline V gene has CDR1 SGHTA and CDR2 FQGNSA. CDR3 in amino acids: CASSPTRGIGRYEQYF. In DNA form, the CDR3 reads TGTGCCAGCAGCCCGACTAGGGGGATTGGGAGATACGAGCAGTACTTC.

Only a few counts were recorded for this clonotype. The CDR3 here is CSGDRGLMGTEAFF. The DNA for the CDR3 is TGCAGCGGGGACAGGGGGTTGATGGGCACTGAAGCTTTCTTT. The rearrangement joins TRBV29-1 to TRBJ1-1, with 11 positions matching TRBD1. J was trimmed by 4 bases and V by 7 bases; bases with no gene match: 8. Looked up from germline, CDR1 is SQVTM and CDR2 is ANQGSEA. This CDR3 comprises 14 residues.

This clonotype was detected only a few times. The V and J genes are TRBV10-3 and TRBJ2-2, with 10 bases identical to TRBD2. From germline, CDR1 is ENHRY and CDR2 SYGVKD. V shed 6 bases, J shed 0 bases, and the junction held 4 bases outside the gene matches. The CDR3 consists of 16 residues. The CDR3 DNA follows: TGTGCCATCAGGGGGACTAGCGTAACGAACACCGGGGAGCTGTTTTTT. Translating it yields CAIRGTSVTNTGELFF.

J is TRBJ1-4 and V is TRBV10-3; TRBD1 agrees at 8 bases. V lost 8 bases, J lost 5 bases, and 4 bases stayed unmatched. The CDR3 has 13 amino acids. Germline loops: CDR1 ENHRY, CDR2 SYGVKD. The CDR3 reads CAISGGPNEKLFF. DNA of the CDR3: TGTGCCATCTCAGGGGGCCCAAATGAAAAACTGTTTTTT.

This clonotype was recorded at least ten times. This chain connects TRBV28 to TRBJ2-3; D not certain. The CDR3 loop spans 14 amino acids. Germline V CDR1 and CDR2: MDHEN, SYDVKM. Deletions cut 7 bases from V and 1 base from J, with 12 bases between. Here the CDR3 reads CASTRRLGTDTQYF. In nucleotides, the CDR3 is TGTGCCAGCACCAGGCGTTTGGGCACAGATACGCAGTATTTT.

In this sample, this clonotype turned up many times. This chain uses TRBV28 with TRBJ2-1; possibly TRBD1 or TRBD2 for D (5 bases each). Germline CDR1 reads MDHEN; CDR2 reads SYDVKM. Trimming left V 2 bases short and J 8 bases short, with 7 bases between. This CDR3 region has 12 residues. CDR3 protein: CASSLGDDEQFF. CDR3 bases: TGTGCCAGCAGTTTAGGGGACGATGAGCAGTTCTTC.